Listed below are T cell receptor beta chains from one sample, sequenced in a study of T-cell memory formation after mild COVID-19. Via MiXCR, TCRdb re-called the 5' RACE reads, giving one row per CDR3 protein. The sample includes fewer than 200,000 distinct CDR3 sequences, over 20% of them seen just once. Material: PBMCs or a T cell subset sorted from them (not recorded which). The receptors shown here come from an adult woman who had mild COVID-19 (a few samples of this study predate the infection). Cell type and time point are not known. The conserved cysteine and the conserved F or W are not part of the CDR3 here. Fields, in order: V gene, D gene, clone size, CDR3 protein. D genes are given only for firm matches. Clone size is stated in some rows and not others, as once, few, many or a class when expanded.

>TRBV24-1|TRBD2|.
ATSDVAGDYTGELF
>TRBV6-5|.|.
ASTLSWGGWETEAF
>TRBV4-1|TRBD1|.
ASRHDTGGDAEAF
>TRBV24-1|.|.
ATRPAGAAEAF
>TRBV24-1|TRBD2|few
ATSGLAGTDTQY
>TRBV5-5|.|many
ASSLDLDEQY
>TRBV29-1|.|few
SVPRGRETQY
>TRBV7-6|TRBD1|few
ASSRLGQGATEAF
>TRBV11-2|.|few
ASSLGDRFFQETQY
>TRBV6-1|.|.
ASAYADAMNTEAF
>TRBV5-1|TRBD1|.
ASSSGQGADTQY
>TRBV25-1|TRBD2|.
ASSGSGGFSYEQY
>TRBV11-1|TRBD2|.
ASSFLGGGRGDEQF
>TRBV7-2|.|.
ASSLGGAPTIEQY
>TRBV7-2|.|.
ATGGDAYEQY
>TRBV3-1|.|few
ASSQADPDHEQF
>TRBV24-1|.|.
ATSGGGYTEAF
>TRBV5-1|.|.
AGSGRYEQY
>TRBV29-1|.|.
SVEEKITNYGYT
>TRBV6-1|.|.
ASSEVSDEQF
>TRBV12-3/TRBV12-4|TRBD1|.
ASRSQDREETQY
>TRBV11-1|.|few
ASSRLNTEAF
>TRBV7-8|TRBD1|few
ASSLGPDRARETQY
>TRBV6-4|TRBD1|.
ASSELDRAYNEQF
>TRBV6-2/TRBV6-3|.|few
ASSSTSVADTQY
>TRBV10-3|.|few
AISAGGPNYGYT
>TRBV7-3|TRBD2|many
ASSLGAGTRPGELF
>TRBV6-5|TRBD1|.
ASSHGDRGGTEAF
>TRBV7-3|.|.
ASSFLWGPGANVLT
>TRBV5-1|.|few
ASSSPGRGANEQF
>TRBV24-1|.|.
ATSDGYEQY
>TRBV7-9|.|.
ASSLGGRDYEQY
>TRBV9|.|few
ASSVEGMYTDTQY
>TRBV6-2/TRBV6-3|.|.
ASSLHPTGSHYGYT
>TRBV7-9|TRBD1|.
ASSSLHGTGGETQY
>TRBV12-3/TRBV12-4|TRBD1|.
ASRPGTGVGEQF